The sequence of this TCR beta chain was determined in a study of shared clonotypes between healthy human individuals. General study results and limits: Investigators expected sequencing depth to affect clonotype sharing among donors.

Details on this clone: Its antigen is still unknown.

The repertoire was sequenced with immunoSEQ multiplex PCR; TCRdb's copy has only in-frame clones and lacks some. Among about 480,000 clones, about four fifths were seen once, and the ten largest hold 10% to 15%. CDR3 length: 14 residues. V lost 4 bases and J lost 0, with 6 bases in between. The germline V gene encodes CDR1 MNHNS and CDR2 SASEGT. The TCR comes from a woman between 35 and 50 years old in good health. Some clones in this sample may be carry-over from other donors' samples. The sequenced sample consisted of PBMCs. V gene TRBV6-1 combines with J gene TRBJ2-2; D not certain. The CDR3 sequence is CASSVFANTGELFF. The CDR3 region has the DNA TGTGCCAGCAGTGTTTTCGCGAACACCGGGGAGCTGTTTTTT.